The table lists the clone carrying this T cell receptor beta chain with a count of one. This specimen belongs to a study of T-cell memory formation after mild COVID-19. Germline CDR1 is MNHEY and CDR2 is SVGEGT. There are 17 residues in the CDR3. J was trimmed by 0 bases and V by 0 bases; bases with no gene match: 4. Each CDR3 protein gets one entry after TCRdb re-called the 5' RACE reads with MiXCR. The sample records some 440,000 distinct CDR3 sequences, about 23% being singletons. The TCR originated in an adult woman who had mild COVID-19 (a few samples of this study predate the infection). Cell type and time point are not known. Sequences were obtained from PBMCs or a T cell subset sorted from them (not recorded which). The gene calls are TRBV6-2 or TRBV6-3 and TRBJ1-5; 8 nucleotides agree with TRBD1. For the CDR3, the DNA is TGTGCCAGCAGTTACTCGGACAGGGTTTATAGCAATCAGCCCCAGCATTTT. Its translation: CASSYSDRVYSNQPQHF.